At least ten counts were recorded for the clone carrying this T cell receptor (beta chain). The antigen remains unidentified. Library preparation for TCR beta used quantitative 5'-RACE with molecular barcodes. Each CDR3 protein gets one entry after TCRdb re-called the 5' RACE reads with MiXCR. The sample records approximately 69,000 distinct CDR3 sequences, less than 6% being singletons. The sample is drawn from a study of CD8 T cells in ankylosing spondylitis. The CDR3 extends over 16 amino acids. The germline V gene has CDR1 MGHRA and CDR2 YSYEKL. The V gene lost 3 bases and the J gene lost 1 base, with 15 bases spanning the gap. Findings and limits, study-wide: Disease-linked clones reportedly concentrated significantly in matched ankylosing spondylitis synovial fluid. What seemed typical of ankylosing spondylitis blood was a TCR beta motif built from about 8 highly homologous variants. Reactive arthritis synovial fluid and blood were previously reported to contain some motif variants.

This sequence was found in a male donor with ankylosing spondylitis or in good health (not recorded which). The rearrangement links TRBV4-1 to TRBJ1-1, with a tentative D call TRBD1 (5 bases). Material for sequencing was blood, either unsorted or a sorted T cell fraction (not recorded which). The CDR3 bases are TGCGCCAGCAGCCAGCTTACCCAGGGTAGGAACACTGAAGCTTTCTTT. This encodes CASSQLTQGRNTEAFF.